A single sample gave rise to the 25 T cell receptor beta chains below, sequenced in a study of Graves' ophthalmopathy and Graves' hyperthyroidism. TCR beta CDR3 amplification used RNA transcripts. HTBI primers served in a first-round RT-PCR, which a second-round multiplex PCR followed. Using its own MiXCR run on the multiplex PCR reads, TCRdb lists one record per CDR3 protein. The table includes 600,000 to 700,000 distinct CDR3 sequences, roughly two fifths detected once. The specimen sequenced was peripheral blood. Every receptor here comes from an adult man with Graves' ophthalmopathy.

This clonotype has ten or more counts. This sequence joins TRBV10-3 and TRBJ1-3, with D hard to call. V lost 3 bases to trimming and J lost 0 bases, with 12 bases between them. The CDR3 totals 16 residues. Germline assignment: CDR1 ENHRY and CDR2 SYGVKD. The CDR3 DNA reads TGTGCCATCAGTGAACCCGACTTCCCCTCTGGAAACACCATATATTTT. Its translation: CAISEPDFPSGNTIYF.

This clonotype was recorded a few times. This rearrangement joins TRBV29-1 to TRBJ1-2, with TRBD1 matching 11 bases. V lost 8 bases, J lost 4 bases, and 9 bases stayed unmatched. CDR3 length equals 14 residues. CDR1 is SQVTM and CDR2 is ANQGSEA in the germline V gene. CDR3 protein: CSSYGQGAGYGYTF. The CDR3 DNA follows: TGCAGCAGTTACGGACAGGGGGCGGGCTATGGCTACACCTTC.

This clonotype was detected once. The chain links TRBV7-9 to TRBJ2-7; a possible D gene is TRBD2 (5 bases). CDR3 length: 13 residues. Germline-derived CDR1 and CDR2 are SEHNR and FQNEAQ (reference sequence). V lost 5 bases to trimming and J lost 3 bases, with 11 bases between them. The CDR3 nucleotides read TGTGCCAGCAGCCTGGGAGCAATCTACGAGCAGTACTTC. Amino acids: CASSLGAIYEQYF.

This clonotype was picked up a small number of times. The chain combines TRBV19 with TRBJ1-5; 9 positions match TRBD1. Germline-derived CDR1 and CDR2 are LNHDA and SQIVND (reference sequence). CDR3 length equals 14 residues. The J segment lost 9 bases and the V segment lost 4 bases, leaving 7 bases of the junction unmatched. This chain's CDR3 is CASSKDRGMGPQHF. The CDR3 coding sequence is TGTGCCAGTAGTAAGGACAGGGGAATGGGGCCCCAGCATTTT.

The rearrangement uses TRBV4-2 and TRBJ2-7; 9 bases match TRBD2. Per germline, CDR1 LGHNA and CDR2 YNFKEQ. The V gene end was trimmed by 0 bases and the J gene end by 4 bases; junction bases not matched to a gene: 7. The CDR3 loop spans 16 amino acids. The CDR3: CASSQDTAGGLYEQYF. The DNA for the CDR3 is TGTGCCAGCAGCCAAGATACGGCGGGGGGGCTGTACGAGCAGTACTTC.

This clonotype was seen a few times. A single base separates this from a much larger clone, so it may be a read error. This chain connects TRBV19 to TRBJ1-1; 7 bases fit TRBD1. Trimming cost V 6 bases and J 10 bases; bases outside gene matches: 14. Germline assignment: CDR1 LNHDA and CDR2 SQIVND (reference sequence). This CDR3 has 14 amino acids. The CDR3 region is CASRSGGASGGAFF. The CDR3 DNA is TGTGCCAGTAGATCAGGGGGTGCGAGTGGTGGAGCTTTCTTT.

This clonotype occurred a few times. The V and J genes are TRBV7-2 and TRBJ2-7; D is uncertain. CDR1 and CDR2 (germline): SGHTA, FQGNSA. Trimming left V 5 bases short and J 5 bases short, with 22 bases between. This CDR3 is 16 amino acids long. The DNA for the CDR3 is TGTGCCAGCAGCCAGACCCCGGGCCCTAGAAGGGACGAGCAGTACTTC. It encodes CASSQTPGPRRDEQYF.

At least ten counts were recorded for this clonotype. This chain joins TRBV7-8 and TRBJ2-7; D unresolved. In germline, CDR1 is SGHVS, CDR2 FQNEAQ. V was shortened by 5 bases and J by 9 bases, with 20 bases between the two germline ends. The CDR3 totals 14 residues. The CDR3, as DNA: TGTGCCAGCAGCACGATACTATCCACCCGTCGGCAGTACTTC. Translating gives CASSTILSTRRQYF.

This clonotype was observed at least ten times. This chain links TRBV20-1 with TRBJ1-5; D gene uncertain. The CDR3 spans 15 residues. The V gene lost 4 bases and the J gene lost 6 bases, with 19 bases spanning the gap. Germline values: CDR1 DFQATT, CDR2 SNEGSKA (reference sequence). The CDR3 coding sequence is TGCAGTGCTACCCCCTGGAATGGGTTGGGTCAGCCCCAGCATTTT. This sequence encodes CSATPWNGLGQPQHF.

This clonotype was seen a handful of times. This chain joins TRBV6-5 and TRBJ1-4, with a tentative D call TRBD1 (6 bases). CDR3 size: 14 residues. V lost 5 bases to trimming and J lost 4 bases, with 11 bases between them. Germline V CDR1 and CDR2: MNHEY, SVGAGI. CDR3 bases: TGTGCCAGCAGTGAAGGGGGATATAATGAAAAACTGTTTTTT. This translates into CASSEGGYNEKLFF.

V usage is TRBV10-3 and J usage is TRBJ2-5, with D unclear. Looked up from germline, CDR1 is ENHRY and CDR2 is SYGVKD. Trimming pared 5 bases from V and 5 bases from J, leaving 6 bases between. The CDR3 is 11 amino acids. As DNA, the CDR3 is TGTGCCATCAGTCGGCTGGAGACCCAGTACTTC. Its translation: CAISRLETQYF.

This clonotype was recorded many times. This chain uses TRBV5-1 with TRBJ2-7; possible D gene TRBD1, 5 bases. The CDR3 consists of 14 residues. CDR1 SGHRS and CDR2 YFSETQ come from the germline V gene. Trimming took 3 bases from V and 3 from J, leaving 13 bases between them. CDR3 residues: CASSSDIQGYEQYF. The CDR3 DNA is TGCGCCAGCAGCTCCGACATTCAGGGCTACGAGCAGTACTTC.

V is TRBV25-1 and J is TRBJ2-7; the D is unclear. Trimming shortened V by 5 bases and J by 3 bases, and 17 bases separated the two germline ends. Germline CDR1 MGHDK, CDR2 SYGVNS. The CDR3 length is 15 residues. The CDR3 sequence is CASSLSWQFFYEQYF. CDR3 nucleotides: TGTGCCAGCAGTTTATCTTGGCAGTTCTTCTACGAGCAGTACTTC.

This clonotype was counted many times. The chain joins TRBV7-2 to TRBJ1-3; tentative D call: TRBD1 (6 bases). The CDR3 length is 15 residues. V was shortened by 4 bases and J by 4 bases, with 14 bases between the two germline ends. Germline V gives CDR1 SGHTA, CDR2 FQGNSA. As DNA, the CDR3 is TGTGCCAGCAGCTCGTACAGGGAAACCGGAAACACCATATATTTT. Residues: CASSSYRETGNTIYF.

This chain connects TRBV12-3 or TRBV12-4 to TRBJ2-7; D is perhaps TRBD1 (6 bases). This CDR3 spans 14 amino acids. Trimming stripped 5 bases from V and 3 bases from J, with 14 bases between. CDR3 loop: CASSGIGTHYEQYF. The CDR3 nucleotides read TGTGCCAGCAGTGGAATAGGGACACACTACGAGCAGTACTTC.

This clonotype was found many times. The chain recombines TRBV20-1 with TRBJ2-5, with TRBD2 as a possible D gene (6 bases). This CDR3 is 11 amino acids long. Germline V gene sequence: CDR1 DFQATT, CDR2 SNEGSKA (reference sequence). V lost 3 bases and J lost 7, with 9 bases in between. The chain's CDR3 is CSASSGVTQYF. CDR3 DNA: TGCAGTGCTAGTTCGGGGGTGACCCAGTACTTC.

V gene TRBV7-9 combines with J gene TRBJ1-1; D is undetermined. The V gene lost 4 bases and the J gene lost 4 bases, with 13 bases spanning the gap. Germline V lookup: CDR1 SEHNR, CDR2 FQNEAQ (reference sequence). The CDR3 is made up of 14 amino acids. The CDR3 region is CASSSSAEATEAFF. The DNA of the CDR3 is TGTGCCAGCAGCTCCAGTGCAGAGGCCACTGAAGCTTTCTTT.

This clonotype was picked up many times. The chain couples TRBV4-1 to TRBJ2-7, with TRBD1 as a possible D gene (6 bases). Germline V CDR1 and CDR2: MGHRA, YSYEKL. This CDR3 has 13 residues. Between the trimmed V and J ends, which lost 3 bases and 4 bases, there was a span of 10 bases. The CDR3: CASSQSTGYEQYF. In DNA, the CDR3 is TGCGCCAGCAGCCAGTCAACAGGGTACGAGCAGTACTTC.

This clonotype was seen only a few times. The chain links TRBV7-2 to TRBJ2-7; 7 nucleotides match TRBD1. The J call may be wrong; the DNA end is better matched by TRBJ2-1. The CDR3 totals 13 residues. Germline loops: CDR1 SGHTA, CDR2 FQGNSA. CDR3 amino acids: CASSPSTGREQFF. CDR3 nucleotide sequence: TGTGCCAGCAGCCCATCGACAGGGCGAGAGCAGTTCTTC.

CDR3 loop: CSAWTGETQYF. CDR3 sequence (DNA): TGCAGTGCTTGGACAGGAGAGACCCAGTACTTC. The genes are TRBV20-1 and TRBJ2-5; 7 nucleotides agree with TRBD1. The CDR3 covers 11 residues. Germline CDR1 DFQATT, CDR2 SNEGSKA (reference sequence). V lost 5 bases, J lost 4 bases, and 1 base stayed unmatched.

The V call is TRBV4-1, the J call TRBJ2-5, with TRBD2 matching over 7 bases. V shed 0 bases, J shed 8 bases, and the junction held 9 bases outside the gene matches. CDR1 and CDR2 from the germline V gene are MGHRA and YSYEKL. The CDR3 totals 15 residues. CDR3 sequence reads: CASSQEGGTAATQYF. The CDR3 bases are TGCGCCAGCAGCCAAGAGGGAGGGACGGCGGCTACCCAGTACTTC.

This clonotype was detected a few times. The V gene is TRBV10-3, the J gene TRBJ1-6; 7 bases align to TRBD1. Germline V gene data show CDR1 as ENHRY and CDR2 as SYGVKD. The CDR3 is 17 amino acids. J was trimmed by 0 bases and V by 4 bases; bases with no gene match: 6. The CDR3 is CAISGSQGSSYNSPLHF. CDR3 DNA: TGTGCCATCAGTGGTTCACAGGGGAGCTCCTATAATTCACCCCTCCACTTT.

Here the CDR3 reads CSVRLAGGNEKLFF. The CDR3 DNA reads TGCAGCGTTCGACTAGCGGGGGGTAATGAAAAACTGTTTTTT. This sequence joins TRBV29-1 and TRBJ1-4; D might be TRBD1 (5 bases). The V gene's germline CDR1 is SQVTM and CDR2 ANQGSEA. The CDR3 has 14 residues. V was cut by 5 bases and J by 4 bases, with 14 bases left in between.

This clonotype was detected only a few times. The chain links TRBV5-8 to TRBJ1-3; tentatively, D is TRBD1 (6 bases). The CDR3 extends over 17 amino acids. Germline V gives CDR1 SGHTS, CDR2 YDEGEE. Trimming stripped 3 bases from V and 0 bases from J, with 16 bases between. The CDR3, as DNA: TGTGCCAGCAGCTGGGACATCTTTGGGATCTCTGGAAACACCATATATTTT. Encoded protein: CASSWDIFGISGNTIYF.

This clonotype was seen at least ten times. The V and J genes are TRBV7-8 and TRBJ2-6; unclear D gene. V shed 1 base and J shed 0 bases, with 10 bases lying between them. Germline assignment: CDR1 SGHVS and CDR2 FQNEAQ. The length of the CDR3 is 17 residues. Written as DNA, the CDR3 is TGTGCCAGCAGCTTAGAGGCAGCCTTCTCTGGGGCCAACGTCCTGACTTTC. As protein: CASSLEAAFSGANVLTF.